The T cell receptor (beta chain) described here comes from a study of T cell responses to AZD1222 COVID-19 vaccine. To note about this clone: Its target is not known.

Trimming took 0 bases from V and 3 from J, leaving 15 bases between them. This CDR3 is built from 17 residues. CDR1 and CDR2 (germline): LGHNA, YSLEER. The repertoire was sequenced with immunoSEQ multiplex PCR; TCRdb's copy has only in-frame clones and lacks some. The profile covers some 200,000 clones, with about 92% appearing a single time and approximately 1% taken by the ten largest. General study points: Only 5 to 7 AZD1222 recipients tested seropositive at baseline. Sampled repertoires all dated from after the peak T cell response.

The rearrangement uses TRBV4-3 and TRBJ1-5; a weak D match, TRBD1 (6 bases). This clonotype originated in an adult in good health. The specimen comprised peripheral blood, sampled on day 0 of MenACWY control vaccination. CDR3 coding DNA: TGCGCCAGCAGCCAAGAGTTCAGGACAGCTTACAATCAGCCCCAGCATTTT. Translation gives CASSQEFRTAYNQPQHF.